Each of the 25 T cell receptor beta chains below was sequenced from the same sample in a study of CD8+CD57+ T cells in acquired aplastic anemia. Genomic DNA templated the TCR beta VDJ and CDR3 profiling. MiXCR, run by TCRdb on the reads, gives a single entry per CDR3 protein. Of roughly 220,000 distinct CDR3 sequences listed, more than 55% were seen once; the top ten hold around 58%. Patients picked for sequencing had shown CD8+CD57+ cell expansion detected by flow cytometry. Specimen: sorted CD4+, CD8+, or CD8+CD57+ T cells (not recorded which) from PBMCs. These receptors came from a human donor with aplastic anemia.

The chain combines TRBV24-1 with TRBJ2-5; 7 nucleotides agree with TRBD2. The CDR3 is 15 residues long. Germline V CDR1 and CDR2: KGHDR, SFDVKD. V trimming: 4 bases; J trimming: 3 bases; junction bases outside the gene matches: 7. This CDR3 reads CATSDSTSRKETQYF. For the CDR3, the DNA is TGTGCCACCAGTGACTCGACTAGCCGAAAAGAGACCCAGTACTTC.

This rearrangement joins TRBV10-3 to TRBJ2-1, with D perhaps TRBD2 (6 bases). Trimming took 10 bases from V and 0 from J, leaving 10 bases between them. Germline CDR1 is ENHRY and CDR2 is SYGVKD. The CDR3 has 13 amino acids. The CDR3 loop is CATAGSSYNEQFF. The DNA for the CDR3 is TGTGCCACCGCGGGGAGCTCCTACAATGAGCAGTTCTTC.

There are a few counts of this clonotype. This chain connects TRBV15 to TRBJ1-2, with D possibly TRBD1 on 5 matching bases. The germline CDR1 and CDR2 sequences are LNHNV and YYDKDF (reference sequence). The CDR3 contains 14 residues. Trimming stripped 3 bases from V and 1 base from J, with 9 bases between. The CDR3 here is CATSSQGNNYGYTF. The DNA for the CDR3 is TGTGCCACCAGCAGCCAGGGAAATAACTATGGCTACACCTTC.

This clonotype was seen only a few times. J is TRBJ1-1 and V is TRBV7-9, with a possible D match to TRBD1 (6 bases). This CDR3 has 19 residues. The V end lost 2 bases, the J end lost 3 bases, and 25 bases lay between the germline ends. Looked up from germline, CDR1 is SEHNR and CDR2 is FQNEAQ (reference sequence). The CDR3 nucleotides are TGTGCCAGCAGCTTACGCCCGGTCGGGGGGGCGCGGGAGTACACTGAAGCTTTCTTT. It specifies CASSLRPVGGAREYTEAFF.

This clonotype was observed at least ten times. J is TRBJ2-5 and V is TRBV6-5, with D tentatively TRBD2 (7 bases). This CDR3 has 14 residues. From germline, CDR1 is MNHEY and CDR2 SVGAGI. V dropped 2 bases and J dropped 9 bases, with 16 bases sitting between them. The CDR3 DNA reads TGTGCCAGCAGTTACATCGGGGGGCACCCTCCCCAGTACTTC. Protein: CASSYIGGHPPQYF.

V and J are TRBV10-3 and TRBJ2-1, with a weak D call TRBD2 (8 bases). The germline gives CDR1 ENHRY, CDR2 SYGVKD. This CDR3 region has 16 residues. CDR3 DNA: TGTTCCTTCTCGACAGGGACTAGTGATCACCACAATGAGCAGTTCTTC. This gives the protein CSFSTGTSDHHNEQFF.

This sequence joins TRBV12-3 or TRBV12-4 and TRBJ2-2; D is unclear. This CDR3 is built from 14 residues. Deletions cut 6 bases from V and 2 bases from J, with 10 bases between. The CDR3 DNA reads TGTGCCAGCAGACAAACTACCAACACCGGGGAGCTGTTTTTT. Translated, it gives CASRQTTNTGELFF.

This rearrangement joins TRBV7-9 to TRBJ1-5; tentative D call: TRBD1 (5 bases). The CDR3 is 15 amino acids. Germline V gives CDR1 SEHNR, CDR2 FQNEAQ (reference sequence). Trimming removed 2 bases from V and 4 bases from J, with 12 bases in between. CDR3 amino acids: CASSLSRDLNQPQHF. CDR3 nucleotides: TGTGCCAGCAGCTTAAGCAGGGACCTTAATCAGCCCCAGCATTTT. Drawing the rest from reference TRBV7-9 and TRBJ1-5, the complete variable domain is DTGVSQNPRHKITKRGQNVTFRCDPISEHNRLYWYRQTLGQGPEFLTYFQNEAQLEKSRLLSDRFSAERPKGSFSTLEIQRTEQGDSAMYLCASSLSRDLNQPQHFGDGTRLSIL.

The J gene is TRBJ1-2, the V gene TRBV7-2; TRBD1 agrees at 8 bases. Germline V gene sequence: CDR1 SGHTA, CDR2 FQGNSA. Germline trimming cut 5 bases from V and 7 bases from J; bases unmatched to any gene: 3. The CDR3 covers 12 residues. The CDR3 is CASSLTGAGYTF. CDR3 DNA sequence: TGTGCCAGCAGCCTGACAGGGGCTGGCTACACCTTC.

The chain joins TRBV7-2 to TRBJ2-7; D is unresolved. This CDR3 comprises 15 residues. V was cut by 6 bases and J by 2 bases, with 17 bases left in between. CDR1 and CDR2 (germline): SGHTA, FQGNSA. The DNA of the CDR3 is TGTGCCAGCAGTCCGTCTAGGGTCCCCCCCTACGAGCAGTACTTC. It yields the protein CASSPSRVPPYEQYF.

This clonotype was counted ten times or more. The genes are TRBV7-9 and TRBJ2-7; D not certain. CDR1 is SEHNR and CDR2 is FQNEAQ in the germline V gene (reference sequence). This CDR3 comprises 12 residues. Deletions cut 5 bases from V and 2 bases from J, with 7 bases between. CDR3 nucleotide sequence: TGTGCCAGCAGCCCCGGTACCTACGAGCAGTACTTC. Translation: CASSPGTYEQYF. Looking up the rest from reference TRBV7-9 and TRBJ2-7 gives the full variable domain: DTGVSQNPRHKITKRGQNVTFRCDPISEHNRLYWYRQTLGQGPEFLTYFQNEAQLEKSRLLSDRFSAERPKGSFSTLEIQRTEQGDSAMYLCASSPGTYEQYFGPGTRLTVT.

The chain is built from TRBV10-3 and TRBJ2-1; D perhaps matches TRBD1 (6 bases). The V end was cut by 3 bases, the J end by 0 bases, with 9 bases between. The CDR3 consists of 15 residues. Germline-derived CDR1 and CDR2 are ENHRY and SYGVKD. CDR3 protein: CAISDIQGSYNEQFF. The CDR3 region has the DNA TGTGCCATCAGTGACATACAGGGCTCCTACAATGAGCAGTTCTTC.

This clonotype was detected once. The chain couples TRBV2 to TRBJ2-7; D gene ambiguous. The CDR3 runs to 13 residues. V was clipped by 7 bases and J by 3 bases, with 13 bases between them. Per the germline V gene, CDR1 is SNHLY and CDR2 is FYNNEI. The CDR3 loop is CASTIGDGYEQYF. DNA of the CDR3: TGTGCCAGCACCATAGGTGACGGCTACGAGCAGTACTTC.

CDR3 sequence: CASSVHSTGVNTEAFF. Written as DNA, the CDR3 is TGTGCCAGCAGTGTCCATTCGACAGGAGTGAACACTGAAGCTTTCTTT. This chain joins TRBV2 and TRBJ1-1; tentative D call: TRBD1 (6 bases). Trimming stripped 4 bases from V and 0 bases from J, with 15 bases between. Germline loops: CDR1 SNHLY, CDR2 FYNNEI. CDR3 length: 16 amino acids.

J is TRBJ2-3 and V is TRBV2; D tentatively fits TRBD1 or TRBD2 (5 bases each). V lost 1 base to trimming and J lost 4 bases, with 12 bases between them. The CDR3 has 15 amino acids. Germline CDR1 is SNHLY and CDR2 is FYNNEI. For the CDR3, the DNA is TGTGCCAGCAGTGAAGAGGGGACCGGGGCAGATACGCAGTATTTT. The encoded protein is CASSEEGTGADTQYF.

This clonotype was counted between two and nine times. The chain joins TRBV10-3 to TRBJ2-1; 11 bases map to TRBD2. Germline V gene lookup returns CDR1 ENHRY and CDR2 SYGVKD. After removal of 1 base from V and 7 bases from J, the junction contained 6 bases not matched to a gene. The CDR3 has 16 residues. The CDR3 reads CAISELAGGDGNEQFF. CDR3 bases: TGTGCCATCAGTGAGTTAGCGGGGGGGGATGGGAATGAGCAGTTCTTC.

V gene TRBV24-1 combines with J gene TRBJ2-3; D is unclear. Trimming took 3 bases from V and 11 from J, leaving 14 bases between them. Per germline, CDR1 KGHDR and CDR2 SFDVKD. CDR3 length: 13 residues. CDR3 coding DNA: TGTGCCACCAGTGATGAGACTCTCCTTGGGCAGTATTTT. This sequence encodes CATSDETLLGQYF.

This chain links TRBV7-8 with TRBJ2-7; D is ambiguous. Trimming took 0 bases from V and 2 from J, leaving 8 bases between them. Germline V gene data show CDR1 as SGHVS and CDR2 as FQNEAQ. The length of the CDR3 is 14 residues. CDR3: CASSLADLTYEQYF. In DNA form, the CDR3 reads TGTGCCAGCAGCTTAGCGGACCTTACCTACGAGCAGTACTTC.

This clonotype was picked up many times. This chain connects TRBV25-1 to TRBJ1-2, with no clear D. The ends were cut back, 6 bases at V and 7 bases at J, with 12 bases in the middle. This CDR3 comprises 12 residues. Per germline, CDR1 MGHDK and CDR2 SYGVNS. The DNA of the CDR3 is TGTGCCAGCAGCCACTCCGGTGGTGGCTACACCTTC. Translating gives CASSHSGGGYTF.

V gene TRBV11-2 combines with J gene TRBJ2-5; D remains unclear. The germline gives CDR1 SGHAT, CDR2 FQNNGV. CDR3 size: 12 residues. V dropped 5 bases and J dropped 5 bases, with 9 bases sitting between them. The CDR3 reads CASSPPSETQYF. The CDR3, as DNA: TGTGCCAGCAGCCCTCCGTCGGAGACCCAGTACTTC.

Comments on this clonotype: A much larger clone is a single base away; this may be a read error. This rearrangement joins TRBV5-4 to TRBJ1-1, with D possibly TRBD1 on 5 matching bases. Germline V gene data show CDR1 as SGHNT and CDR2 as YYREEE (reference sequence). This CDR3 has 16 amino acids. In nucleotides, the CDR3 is TGTGCCAGCAGCTTCTCGACAGCATCCATGAACACTGACGCTTTCTTT. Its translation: CASSFSTASMNTDAFF.

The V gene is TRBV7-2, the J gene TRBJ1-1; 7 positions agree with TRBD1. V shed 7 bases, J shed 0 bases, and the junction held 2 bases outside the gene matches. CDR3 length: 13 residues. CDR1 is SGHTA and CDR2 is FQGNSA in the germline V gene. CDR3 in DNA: TGTGCCAGCACGGGACAGATGAACACTGAAGCTTTCTTT. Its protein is CASTGQMNTEAFF.

This CDR3 is CASSYSGQGSYEQYF. The CDR3, as DNA: TGTGCCAGCAGTTACTCTGGACAGGGTTCGTACGAGCAGTACTTC. This rearrangement joins TRBV6-5 to TRBJ2-7; 8 bases fit TRBD1. This CDR3 contains 15 residues. The V gene's germline CDR1 is MNHEY and CDR2 SVGAGI. V was pared by 0 bases and J by 4 bases, with 5 bases of the junction left unmatched.

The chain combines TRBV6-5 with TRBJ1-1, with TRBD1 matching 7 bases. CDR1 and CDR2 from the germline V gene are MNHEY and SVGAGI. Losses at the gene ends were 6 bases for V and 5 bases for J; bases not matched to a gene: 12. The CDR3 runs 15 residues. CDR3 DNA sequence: TGTGCCAGCAGATTCGCTAGACAGGGAAAAACTGAAGCTTTCTTT. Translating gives CASRFARQGKTEAFF.

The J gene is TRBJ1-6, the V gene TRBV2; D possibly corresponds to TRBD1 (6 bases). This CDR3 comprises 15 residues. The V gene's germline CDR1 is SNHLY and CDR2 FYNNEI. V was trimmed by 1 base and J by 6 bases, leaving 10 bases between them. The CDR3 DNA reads TGTGCCAGCAGTGAAGGGACAGTCTTTAATTCACCCCTCCACTTT. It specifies CASSEGTVFNSPLHF.